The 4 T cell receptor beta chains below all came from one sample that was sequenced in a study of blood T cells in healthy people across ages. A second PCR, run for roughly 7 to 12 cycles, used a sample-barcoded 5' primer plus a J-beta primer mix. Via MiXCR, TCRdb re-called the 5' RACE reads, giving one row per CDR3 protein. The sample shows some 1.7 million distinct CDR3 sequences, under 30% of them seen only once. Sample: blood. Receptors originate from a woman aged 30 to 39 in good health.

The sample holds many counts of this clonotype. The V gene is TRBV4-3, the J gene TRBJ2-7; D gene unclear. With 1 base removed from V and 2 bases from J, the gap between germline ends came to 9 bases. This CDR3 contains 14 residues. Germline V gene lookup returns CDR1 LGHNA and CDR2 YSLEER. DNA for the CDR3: TGCGCCAGCAGCCAAGCGCCAGCTACCTACGAGCAGTACTTC. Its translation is CASSQAPATYEQYF.

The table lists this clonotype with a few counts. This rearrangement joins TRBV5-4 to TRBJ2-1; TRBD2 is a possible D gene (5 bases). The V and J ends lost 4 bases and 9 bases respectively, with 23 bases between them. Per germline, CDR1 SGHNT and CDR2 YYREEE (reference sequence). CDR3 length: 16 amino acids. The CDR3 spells CASSRPGSEWRSEQFF. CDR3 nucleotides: TGTGCCAGCAGCCGTCCGGGGTCGGAGTGGAGGTCTGAGCAGTTCTTC.

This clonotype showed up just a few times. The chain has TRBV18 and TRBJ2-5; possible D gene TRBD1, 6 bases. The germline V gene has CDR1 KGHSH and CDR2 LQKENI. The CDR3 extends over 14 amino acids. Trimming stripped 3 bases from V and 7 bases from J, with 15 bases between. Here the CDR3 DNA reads TGTGCCAGCTCACCGACAGCCCTAGGGGGGACCCAGTACTTC. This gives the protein CASSPTALGGTQYF. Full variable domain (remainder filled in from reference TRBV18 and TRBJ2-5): NAGVMQNPRHLVRRRGQEARLRCSPMKGHSHVYWYRQLPEEGLKFMVYLQKENIIDESGMPKERFSAEFPKEGPSILRIQQVVRGDSAAYFCASSPTALGGTQYFGPGTRLLVL.

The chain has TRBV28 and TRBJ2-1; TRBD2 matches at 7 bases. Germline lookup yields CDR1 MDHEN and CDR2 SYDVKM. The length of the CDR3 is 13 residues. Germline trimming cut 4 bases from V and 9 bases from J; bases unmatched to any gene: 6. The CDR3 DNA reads TGTGCCAGCAGTTCATGGACTAGGAGTGAGCAGTTCTTC. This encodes CASSSWTRSEQFF.